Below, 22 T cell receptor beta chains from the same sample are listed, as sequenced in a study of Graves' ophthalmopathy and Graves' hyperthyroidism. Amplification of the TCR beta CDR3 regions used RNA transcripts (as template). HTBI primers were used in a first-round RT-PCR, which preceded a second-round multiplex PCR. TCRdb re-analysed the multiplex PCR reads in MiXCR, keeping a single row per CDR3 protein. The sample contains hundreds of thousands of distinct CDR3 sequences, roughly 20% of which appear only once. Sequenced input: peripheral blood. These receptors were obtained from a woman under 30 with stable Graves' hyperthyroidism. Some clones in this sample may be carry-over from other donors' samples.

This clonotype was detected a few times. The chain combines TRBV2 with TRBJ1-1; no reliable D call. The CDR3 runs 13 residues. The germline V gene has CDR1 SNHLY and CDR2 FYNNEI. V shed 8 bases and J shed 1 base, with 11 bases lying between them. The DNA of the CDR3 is TGTGCCAGCGGTCGACATTCGAACACTGAAGCTTTCTTT. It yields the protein CASGRHSNTEAFF.

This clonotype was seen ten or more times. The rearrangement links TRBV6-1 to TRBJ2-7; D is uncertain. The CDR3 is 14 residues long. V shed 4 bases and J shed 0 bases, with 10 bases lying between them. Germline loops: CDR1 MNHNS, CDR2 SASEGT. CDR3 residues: CASSGTVSSYEQYF. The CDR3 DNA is TGTGCCAGCAGTGGGACGGTGAGCTCCTACGAGCAGTACTTC.

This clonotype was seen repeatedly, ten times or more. CDR3 coding DNA: TGTGCCAGCAGCCCTCAGGGTGAAGCTTTCTTT. It yields the protein CASSPQGEAFF. V is TRBV7-2 and J is TRBJ1-1; the D gene is possibly TRBD1 (5 bases). The CDR3 is 11 amino acids. Trimming took 5 bases from V and 7 from J, leaving 8 bases between them. Per the germline V gene, CDR1 is SGHTA and CDR2 is FQGNSA.

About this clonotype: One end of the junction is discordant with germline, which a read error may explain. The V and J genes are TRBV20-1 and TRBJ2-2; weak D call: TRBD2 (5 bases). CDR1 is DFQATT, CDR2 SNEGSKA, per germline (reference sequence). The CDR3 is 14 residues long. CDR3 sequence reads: CSARAIGRTGELCF. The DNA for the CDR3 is TGCAGTGCTAGAGCTATCGGCCGGACCGGGGAGCTGTGTTTT.

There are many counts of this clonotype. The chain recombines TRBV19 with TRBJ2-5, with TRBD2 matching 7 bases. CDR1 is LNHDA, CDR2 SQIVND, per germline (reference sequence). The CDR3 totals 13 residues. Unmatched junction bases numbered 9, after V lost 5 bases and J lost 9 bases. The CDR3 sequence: CASSQGYRGAQYF. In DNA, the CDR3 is TGTGCCAGTAGTCAGGGCTACCGGGGGGCCCAGTACTTC.

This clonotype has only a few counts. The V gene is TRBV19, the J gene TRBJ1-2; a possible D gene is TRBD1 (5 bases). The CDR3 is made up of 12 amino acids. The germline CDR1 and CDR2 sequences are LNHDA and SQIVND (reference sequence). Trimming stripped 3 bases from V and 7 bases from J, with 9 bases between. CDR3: CASSIGGSGYTF. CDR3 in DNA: TGTGCCAGTAGTATTGGGGGGAGTGGCTACACCTTC.

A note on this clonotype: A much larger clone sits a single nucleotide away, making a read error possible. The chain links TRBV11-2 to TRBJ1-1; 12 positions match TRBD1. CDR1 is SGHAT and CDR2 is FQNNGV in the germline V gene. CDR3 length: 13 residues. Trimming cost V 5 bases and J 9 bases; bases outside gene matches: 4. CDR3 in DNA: TGTGCCAGCAGCCTGGGACAGGGGGCCAAAGCTTTCTTT. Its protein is CASSLGQGAKAFF.

The CDR3 coding sequence is TGTGCCAGCAGTGAAGCGACGCAGGGGGTTTCACCCCTCCACTTT. It is translated as CASSEATQGVSPLHF. This chain uses TRBV6-1 with TRBJ1-6; 7 positions match TRBD1. CDR3 size: 15 residues. V was clipped by 0 bases and J by 9 bases; unmatched bases: 5. Per germline, CDR1 MNHNS and CDR2 SASEGT.

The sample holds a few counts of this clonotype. This CDR3 is CASSQGAPYNSPLHF. For the CDR3, the DNA is TGTGCCAGCAGTCAGGGGGCCCCCTATAATTCACCCCTCCACTTT. The chain joins TRBV6-1 to TRBJ1-6; 8 bases are shared with TRBD1. Germline V gene data show CDR1 as MNHNS and CDR2 as SASEGT. The V gene end was trimmed by 5 bases and the J gene end by 2 bases; junction bases not matched to a gene: 2. This CDR3 spans 15 amino acids.

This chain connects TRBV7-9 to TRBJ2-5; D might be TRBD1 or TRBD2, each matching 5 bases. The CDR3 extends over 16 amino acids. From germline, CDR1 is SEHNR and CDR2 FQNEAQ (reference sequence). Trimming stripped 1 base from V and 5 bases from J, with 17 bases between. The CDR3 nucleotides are TGTGCCAGCAGCTTAGAGGAGGCAGGGACGCAGGAGACCCAGTACTTC. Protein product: CASSLEEAGTQETQYF. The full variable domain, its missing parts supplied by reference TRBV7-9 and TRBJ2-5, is DTGVSQNPRHKITKRGQNVTFRCDPISEHNRLYWYRQTLGQGPEFLTYFQNEAQLEKSRLLSDRFSAERPKGSFSTLEIQRTEQGDSAMYLCASSLEEAGTQETQYFGPGTRLLVL.

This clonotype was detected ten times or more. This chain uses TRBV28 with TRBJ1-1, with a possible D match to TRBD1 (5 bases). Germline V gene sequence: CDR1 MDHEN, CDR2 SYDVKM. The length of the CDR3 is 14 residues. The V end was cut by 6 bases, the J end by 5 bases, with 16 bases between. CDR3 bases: TGTGCCAGCAGGCCAGGGCGCGCCGTAACTGAAGCTTTCTTT. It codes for CASRPGRAVTEAFF.

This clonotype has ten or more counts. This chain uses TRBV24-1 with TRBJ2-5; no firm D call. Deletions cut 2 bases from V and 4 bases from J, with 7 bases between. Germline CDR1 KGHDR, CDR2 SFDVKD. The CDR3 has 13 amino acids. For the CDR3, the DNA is TGTGCCACCAGTGATTACCTGGGAGAGACCCAGTACTTC. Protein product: CATSDYLGETQYF.

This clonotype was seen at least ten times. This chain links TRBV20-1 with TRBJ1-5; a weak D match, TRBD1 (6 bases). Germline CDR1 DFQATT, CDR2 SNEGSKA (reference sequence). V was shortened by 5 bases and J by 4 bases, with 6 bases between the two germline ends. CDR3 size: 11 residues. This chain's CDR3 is CSAGTNQPQHF. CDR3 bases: TGCAGTGCTGGGACAAATCAGCCCCAGCATTTT.

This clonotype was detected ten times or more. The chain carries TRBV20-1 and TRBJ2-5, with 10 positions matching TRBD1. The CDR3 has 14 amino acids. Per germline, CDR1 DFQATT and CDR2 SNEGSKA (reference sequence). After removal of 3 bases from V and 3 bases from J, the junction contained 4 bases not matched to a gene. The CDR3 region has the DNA TGCAGTGCTAGGCAAGGGACAGGGGAAGAGACCCAGTACTTC. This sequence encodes CSARQGTGEETQYF.

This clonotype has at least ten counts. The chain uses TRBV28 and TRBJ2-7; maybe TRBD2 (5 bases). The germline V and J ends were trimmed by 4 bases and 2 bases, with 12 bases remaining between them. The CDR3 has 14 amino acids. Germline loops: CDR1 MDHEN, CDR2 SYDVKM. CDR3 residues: CASSSTSEAYEQYF. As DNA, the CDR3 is TGTGCCAGCAGTTCAACCTCGGAGGCCTACGAGCAGTACTTC.

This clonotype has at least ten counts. CDR3 loop: CASSYRDRSSYEQYF. CDR3 sequence (DNA): TGTGCCAGCAGCTACCGGGACAGGAGCTCCTACGAGCAGTACTTC. The rearrangement uses TRBV6-2 or TRBV6-3 and TRBJ2-7; TRBD1 matches at 8 bases. The CDR3 extends over 15 amino acids. The germline V gene encodes CDR1 MNHEY and CDR2 SVGEGT. V gave up 6 bases and J gave up 0 bases; unmatched junction bases: 7.

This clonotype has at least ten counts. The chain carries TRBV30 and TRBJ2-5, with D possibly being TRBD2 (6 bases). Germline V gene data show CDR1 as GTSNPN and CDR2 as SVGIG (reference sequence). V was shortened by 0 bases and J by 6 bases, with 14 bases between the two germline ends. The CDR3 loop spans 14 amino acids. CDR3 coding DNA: TGTGCCTGGAGTGTAGGAGGGAGCCGGAAGACCCAGTACTTC. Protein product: CAWSVGGSRKTQYF.

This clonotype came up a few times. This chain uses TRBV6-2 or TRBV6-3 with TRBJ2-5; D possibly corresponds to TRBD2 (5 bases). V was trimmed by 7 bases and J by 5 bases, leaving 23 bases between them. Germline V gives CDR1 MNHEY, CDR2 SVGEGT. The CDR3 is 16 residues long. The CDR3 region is CASIGLDQKGSETQYF. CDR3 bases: TGTGCCAGCATAGGACTCGACCAAAAAGGAAGCGAGACCCAGTACTTC.

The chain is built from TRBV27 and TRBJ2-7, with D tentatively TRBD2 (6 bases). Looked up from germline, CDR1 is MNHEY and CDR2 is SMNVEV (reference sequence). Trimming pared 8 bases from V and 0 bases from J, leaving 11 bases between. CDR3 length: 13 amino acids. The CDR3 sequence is CASRDLSSYEQYF. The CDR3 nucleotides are TGTGCCAGCCGGGACTTAAGCTCCTACGAGCAGTACTTC.

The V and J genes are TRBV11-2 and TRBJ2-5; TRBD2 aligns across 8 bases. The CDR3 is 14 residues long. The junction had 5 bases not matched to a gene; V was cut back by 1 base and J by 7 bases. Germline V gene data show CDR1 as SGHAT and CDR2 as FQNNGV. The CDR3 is CASSLVSGGRTQYF. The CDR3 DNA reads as TGTGCCAGCAGCTTAGTGAGCGGGGGTCGGACCCAGTACTTC.

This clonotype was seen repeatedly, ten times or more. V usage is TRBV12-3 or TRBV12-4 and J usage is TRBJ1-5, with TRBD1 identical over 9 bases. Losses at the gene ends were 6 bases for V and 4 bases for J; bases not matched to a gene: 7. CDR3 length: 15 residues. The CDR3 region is CASSSGQGTNQPQHF. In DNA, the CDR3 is TGTGCCAGCAGCTCCGGACAGGGGACAAATCAGCCCCAGCATTTT.

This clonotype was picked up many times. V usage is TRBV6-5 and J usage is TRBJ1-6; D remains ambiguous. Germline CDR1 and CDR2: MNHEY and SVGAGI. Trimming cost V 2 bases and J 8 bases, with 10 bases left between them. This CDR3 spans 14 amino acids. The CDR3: CASSYRVGDSPLHF. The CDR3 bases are TGTGCCAGCAGTTACAGGGTCGGGGATTCACCCCTCCACTTT.